The 25 T cell receptor beta chains below all came from one sample that was sequenced in a study of T cells in localized non-small cell lung cancer. The repertoire was sequenced with immunoSEQ multiplex PCR; TCRdb's copy has only in-frame clones and lacks some. The sample carries 25,000 to 30,000 clones, about 88% recorded once. The sample here was peripheral blood, taken before any cancer treatment. The source of these receptors is a female donor over 55 with stage III squamous cell lung carcinoma.

The chain employs TRBV10-1 and TRBJ1-1; the D is unclear. The CDR3 length is 13 residues. V was clipped by 3 bases and J by 1 base, with 6 bases between them. Germline assignment: CDR1 WNHNN and CDR2 SYGVQD (reference sequence). In DNA, the CDR3 is TGCGCCAGCAGTGATGAGGCGAACACTGAAGCTTTCTTT. Translated: CASSDEANTEAFF.

This clone turned up a few times. The chain employs TRBV28 and TRBJ1-6; D gene uncertain. V was cut by 7 bases and J by 0 bases, with 13 bases left in between. Germline loops: CDR1 MDHEN, CDR2 SYDVKM. The CDR3 is 16 amino acids. CDR3 in amino acids: CASTPLGSSYNSPLHF. The CDR3 nucleotides are TGTGCCAGCACCCCACTGGGGAGCTCCTATAATTCACCCCTCCACTTT.

The rearrangement joins TRBV28 to TRBJ2-5; TRBD1 matches at 7 bases. The CDR3 runs 14 residues. J was trimmed by 3 bases and V by 6 bases; bases with no gene match: 7. Germline CDR1 is MDHEN and CDR2 is SYDVKM. The CDR3 DNA is TGTGCCAGCAGCCAAGGGACAGCGAAAGAGACCCAGTACTTC. Its translation: CASSQGTAKETQYF.

The genes are TRBV6-5 and TRBJ1-4; D perhaps matches TRBD1 (5 bases). Trimming cost V 2 bases and J 6 bases, with 13 bases left between them. The CDR3 extends over 15 amino acids. Germline values: CDR1 MNHEY, CDR2 SVGAGI. The chain's CDR3 is CASSYGGQDHEKLFF. CDR3 in DNA: TGTGCCAGCAGTTACGGCGGACAAGACCATGAAAAACTGTTTTTT.

The chain links TRBV11-2 to TRBJ2-1; 13 positions agree with TRBD2. Losses at the gene ends were 5 bases for V and 9 bases for J; bases not matched to a gene: 7. CDR3 size: 15 residues. Looked up from germline, CDR1 is SGHAT and CDR2 is FQNNGV. CDR3 region: CASSVTSGRATEQFF. DNA of the CDR3: TGTGCCAGCAGCGTCACTAGCGGGAGGGCCACTGAGCAGTTCTTC.

The V call is TRBV28, the J call TRBJ2-1, with D perhaps being TRBD1 or TRBD2 (5 bases each). Looked up from germline, CDR1 is MDHEN and CDR2 is SYDVKM. With 2 bases removed from V and 8 bases from J, the gap between germline ends came to 10 bases. The CDR3 has 13 residues. DNA for the CDR3: TGTGCCAGCAGTTTAGCTGGGGGATATGAGCAGTTCTTC. This gives the protein CASSLAGGYEQFF.

The chain has TRBV5-6 and TRBJ2-5; D gene uncertain. The CDR3 runs to 14 residues. Germline CDR1 is SGHDT and CDR2 is YYEEEE. V lost 1 base and J 2 bases, leaving 9 bases between the germline ends. The CDR3 DNA reads as TGTGCCAGCAGCTTGCCCCCTAGGCAAGAGACCCAGTACTTC. Protein sequence: CASSLPPRQETQYF. The full variable domain, completed using reference TRBV5-6 and TRBJ2-5, is DAGVTQSPTHLIKTRGQQVTLRCSPKSGHDTVSWYQQALGQGPQFIFQYYEEEERQRGNFPDRFSGHQFPNYSSELNVNALLLGDSALYLCASSLPPRQETQYFGPGTRLLVL.

The chain joins TRBV19 to TRBJ2-5; TRBD1 matches at 8 bases. Looked up from germline, CDR1 is LNHDA and CDR2 is SQIVND (reference sequence). Trimming at V came to 4 bases and at J to 4 bases, leaving 11 bases not matched to a gene. This CDR3 is built from 16 residues. This chain's CDR3 is CASSTTGGRVVETQYF. Written as DNA, the CDR3 is TGTGCCAGTAGTACAACAGGGGGGAGAGTGGTAGAGACCCAGTACTTC.

The genes are TRBV5-4 and TRBJ2-2; D not certain. This CDR3 comprises 14 residues. V dropped 7 bases and J dropped 5 bases, with 15 bases sitting between them. Germline loops: CDR1 SGHNT, CDR2 YYREEE (reference sequence). The CDR3 DNA reads as TGTGCCAGCCACCGGGCTAGAGATACCGGGGAGCTGTTTTTT. Protein product: CASHRARDTGELFF.

This chain links TRBV5-1 with TRBJ1-1, with TRBD1 matching over 9 bases. This CDR3 has 13 amino acids. The trim removed 3 bases at V and 11 bases at J, leaving 8 bases unmatched. CDR1 and CDR2 (germline): SGHRS, YFSETQ. CDR3 protein: CASSSRDRAMAFF. DNA for the CDR3: TGCGCCAGCAGCTCCCGGGACAGGGCGATGGCTTTCTTT.

The rearrangement joins TRBV28 to TRBJ1-2; D gene uncertain. Germline lookup yields CDR1 MDHEN and CDR2 SYDVKM. CDR3 size: 12 residues. Trimming removed 8 bases at V and 2 bases at J, with 9 bases between. CDR3 sequence: CASVTQNYGYTF. CDR3 DNA: TGTGCCAGCGTTACACAAAACTATGGCTACACCTTC.

This rearrangement joins TRBV25-1 to TRBJ2-7; TRBD1 matches at 7 bases. The CDR3 is made up of 14 amino acids. The V segment lost 7 bases and the J segment 2 bases; nucleotides outside the gene matches: 8. The germline gives CDR1 MGHDK, CDR2 SYGVNS. CDR3 residues: CASTHPGQTYEQYF. The CDR3 nucleotides read TGTGCCAGCACTCATCCGGGACAGACCTACGAGCAGTACTTC.

V usage is TRBV18 and J usage is TRBJ1-6; D is ambiguous. CDR1 KGHSH and CDR2 LQKENI come from the germline V gene. Deletions cut 3 bases from V and 9 bases from J, with 15 bases between. The CDR3 has 15 residues. This chain's CDR3 is CASSPGDSDGSPLHF. The CDR3, as DNA: TGTGCCAGCTCACCCGGGGATTCGGACGGTTCACCCCTCCACTTT.

The chain employs TRBV6-6 and TRBJ1-2; no definite D call. Germline values: CDR1 MNHNY, CDR2 SVGAGI (reference sequence). V dropped 2 bases and J dropped 0 bases, with 10 bases sitting between them. The CDR3 is made up of 15 amino acids. DNA for the CDR3: TGTGCCAGCAGTTACAGCAACGGCCCTAACTATGGCTACACCTTC. Amino acids: CASSYSNGPNYGYTF.

This chain connects TRBV18 to TRBJ2-1; no clear D. CDR3 length: 14 residues. V was clipped by 5 bases and J by 0 bases, with 8 bases between them. Germline CDR1 and CDR2: KGHSH and LQKENI. The CDR3 loop reads CASSLTPSYNEQFF. DNA for the CDR3: TGTGCCAGCTCATTGACCCCCTCCTACAATGAGCAGTTCTTC.

This chain connects TRBV11-2 to TRBJ2-3; possibly TRBD2 for D (6 bases). CDR3 length equals 16 residues. V dropped 5 bases and J dropped 2 bases, with 17 bases sitting between them. Germline loops: CDR1 SGHAT, CDR2 FQNNGV. In DNA, the CDR3 is TGTGCCAGCAGCCTCCGTTTGGGGGAGGCCACAGATACGCAGTATTTT. Amino acids: CASSLRLGEATDTQYF.

The chain uses TRBV7-9 and TRBJ1-6; 8 bases align to TRBD1. This CDR3 contains 16 residues. Germline CDR1 is SEHNR and CDR2 is FQNEAQ (reference sequence). The ends lost 3 bases at V and 5 bases at J; junction bases unmatched: 6. The CDR3 is CASSFKTGVDNSPLHF. CDR3 DNA: TGTGCCAGCAGCTTTAAGACAGGGGTCGATAATTCACCCCTCCACTTT.

CDR3 in amino acids: CASSRTGGMGEKLFF. CDR3 nucleotide sequence: TGTGCCAGCAGCCGGACAGGGGGCATGGGTGAAAAACTGTTTTTT. This chain links TRBV5-5 with TRBJ1-4, with TRBD1 matching over 11 bases. The CDR3 has 15 amino acids. CDR1 SGHKS and CDR2 YYEKEE come from the germline V gene (reference sequence). V shed 4 bases and J 7 bases; nucleotides not matched to a gene: 6.

The chain uses TRBV11-1 and TRBJ2-5; D remains unclear. The CDR3 runs 15 residues. Trimming took 2 bases from V and 2 from J, leaving 12 bases between them. Per germline, CDR1 SGHAT and CDR2 FQDESV (reference sequence). CDR3 region: CASSLSRVGQETQYF. In DNA, the CDR3 is TGTGCCAGCAGCTTAAGTCGGGTCGGGCAAGAGACCCAGTACTTC.

The chain employs TRBV5-5 and TRBJ1-4, with D uncertain. Germline assignment: CDR1 SGHKS and CDR2 YYEKEE (reference sequence). The length of the CDR3 is 14 residues. V lost 4 bases to trimming and J lost 8 bases, with 15 bases between them. CDR3 residues: CASSLTDWREKLFF. CDR3 sequence (DNA): TGTGCCAGCAGCCTAACAGACTGGAGGGAAAAACTGTTTTTT.

The chain joins TRBV4-1 to TRBJ2-7, with 7 bases that match TRBD2. Germline lookup yields CDR1 MGHRA and CDR2 YSYEKL. CDR3 length: 17 residues. Unmatched junction bases numbered 13, after V lost 5 bases and J lost 0 bases. CDR3 in amino acids: CASSGSLSGLGSYEQYF. The CDR3 coding sequence is TGCGCCAGCAGCGGAAGCCTTAGCGGGTTGGGCTCCTACGAGCAGTACTTC.

V and J are TRBV19 and TRBJ2-2, with TRBD1 identical over 9 bases. Germline V CDR1 and CDR2: LNHDA, SQIVND (reference sequence). The CDR3 consists of 16 residues. The ends lost 5 bases at V and 0 bases at J; junction bases unmatched: 4. CDR3 amino acids: CASSPGQGSNTGELFF. CDR3 bases: TGTGCCAGTAGTCCGGGACAGGGATCGAACACCGGGGAGCTGTTTTTT. The entire variable domain, with the rest obtained from reference TRBV19 and TRBJ2-2, is as follows: DGGITQSPKYLFRKEGQNVTLSCEQNLNHDAMYWYRQDPGQGLRLIYYSQIVNDFQKGDIAEGYSVSREKKESFPLTVTSAQKNPTAFYLCASSPGQGSNTGELFFGEGSRLTVL.

Here the CDR3 DNA reads TGTGCCAGCAGCCGGGATTCCGAGGTGGAGACCCAGTACTTC. It codes for CASSRDSEVETQYF. The rearrangement links TRBV6-6 to TRBJ2-5; possible D gene TRBD2, 5 bases. This CDR3 region has 14 residues. Between the trimmed V and J ends, which lost 6 bases and 5 bases, there was a span of 16 bases. Germline CDR1 and CDR2: MNHNY and SVGAGI (reference sequence).

This rearrangement joins TRBV20-1 to TRBJ1-6; no definite D call. Germline-derived CDR1 and CDR2 are DFQATT and SNEGSKA (reference sequence). Trimming removed 3 bases at V and 14 bases at J, with 11 bases between. This CDR3 comprises 11 residues. The CDR3 sequence: CSASDPPTLHF. DNA of the CDR3: TGCAGTGCTAGCGACCCCCCCACCCTCCACTTT.

The genes are TRBV9 and TRBJ2-7, with 12 bases lining up with TRBD2. J gave up 0 bases and V 3 bases, and 4 bases lay outside the gene matches. The V gene's germline CDR1 is SGDLS and CDR2 YYNGEE. The length of the CDR3 is 16 residues. The CDR3 sequence is CASSDGLAGNSYEQYF. Written as DNA, the CDR3 is TGTGCCAGCAGCGATGGACTAGCGGGGAACTCCTACGAGCAGTACTTC.